A single sample gave rise to the 23 T cell receptor beta chains below, sequenced in a study of blood T cells in healthy people across ages. Then a second PCR, running roughly 7 to 11 cycles, was carried out with a sample-barcoded 5' primer and a J-beta primer mix. In TCRdb, the 5' RACE reads were re-called with MiXCR into one record per CDR3 protein. Here the sample spans around 710,000 distinct CDR3 sequences, roughly 43% being singletons. Sequencing was carried out using blood. The receptors shown here come from a woman aged 55-75 years in good health.

This clonotype was observed many times. The chain employs TRBV6-2 or TRBV6-3 and TRBJ2-7, with TRBD1 identical over 9 bases. CDR3 length: 15 residues. The V and J ends lost 2 bases and 2 bases, in that order; junction bases with no gene match: 4. In germline, CDR1 is MNHEY, CDR2 SVGEGT. CDR3 sequence reads: CASSYLGQGTYEQYF. The CDR3 DNA reads as TGTGCCAGCAGTTACCTGGGACAGGGAACCTACGAGCAGTACTTC.

This clonotype came up once. The chain has TRBV5-1 and TRBJ2-7; unclear D gene. The DNA end is more similar to TRBJ2-5, so the J call may be wrong. CDR1 SGHRS and CDR2 YFSETQ come from the germline V gene. The CDR3 has 16 amino acids. CDR3 nucleotide sequence: TGCGCCAGCAGCTTGGGCGAGTCAGGTCTGCGTAAGACCCAGTACTTC. It encodes CASSLGESGLRKTQYF.

This clonotype was picked up a small number of times. The chain recombines TRBV20-1 with TRBJ2-5; D perhaps matches TRBD2 (6 bases). The CDR3 is made up of 15 amino acids. Trimming cost V 2 bases and J 7 bases, with 20 bases left between them. Germline V gives CDR1 DFQATT, CDR2 SNEGSKA (reference sequence). The DNA of the CDR3 is TGCAGTGCTAGAAGTCCGCGGGACTCCGGAAGGACCCAGTACTTC. Its translation: CSARSPRDSGRTQYF.

This clonotype has just a few counts. This chain uses TRBV20-1 with TRBJ2-1, with TRBD2 as a possible D gene (5 bases). V lost 1 base and J lost 12, with 19 bases in between. The CDR3 runs 14 residues. Germline-derived CDR1 and CDR2 are DFQATT and SNEGSKA (reference sequence). The CDR3 DNA is TGCAGTGCTAGAGCCACCCTTGGCCGGGAAGGGCAGTTCTTC. Protein sequence: CSARATLGREGQFF.

This clonotype was detected a few times. This rearrangement joins TRBV2 to TRBJ2-1; the D gene could be TRBD1 or TRBD2 (6 bases each). Germline V lookup: CDR1 SNHLY, CDR2 FYNNEI. V shed 8 bases and J shed 1 base, with 12 bases lying between them. The CDR3 covers 14 residues. The CDR3 DNA follows: TGTGCCAGCCCCCGGGGGCGATCCTACAATGAGCAGTTCTTC. Amino acid sequence: CASPRGRSYNEQFF. The variable domain in full, with the rest retrieved from reference TRBV2 and TRBJ2-1, is EPEVTQTPSHQVTQMGQEVILRCVPISNHLYFYWYRQILGQKVEFLVSFYNNEISEKSEIFDDQFSVERPDGSNFTLKIRSTKLEDSAMYFCASPRGRSYNEQFFGPGTRLTVL.

As for this clonotype: A much larger clone is a single base away; this may be a read error. The chain carries TRBV4-2 and TRBJ2-7; D is unresolved. Germline CDR1 LGHNA, CDR2 YNFKEQ. The CDR3 has 12 amino acids. Trimming cost V 2 bases and J 3 bases, with 5 bases left between them. The CDR3 coding sequence is TGTGCCAGCAGCCAAACCCACTACGAGCAGTACTTC. It codes for CASSQTHYEQYF.

The chain joins TRBV12-3 or TRBV12-4 to TRBJ2-1, with D possibly matching TRBD2 (5 bases). This CDR3 is built from 14 residues. Trimming removed 6 bases at V and 10 bases at J, with 19 bases between. The DNA for the CDR3 is TGTGCCAGCAGCACCCCGGTGGGGAGCATCGAGCAGTTCTTC. Translation gives CASSTPVGSIEQFF.

The rearrangement uses TRBV27 and TRBJ2-1; 9 bases map to TRBD2. J gave up 4 bases and V 2 bases, and 6 bases lay outside the gene matches. The germline V gene has CDR1 MNHEY and CDR2 SMNVEV (reference sequence). This CDR3 contains 16 residues. CDR3 sequence (DNA): TGTGCCAGCAGTTTAGTTCGGACTAGCGTTTACAATGAGCAGTTCTTC. As protein: CASSLVRTSVYNEQFF.

This clonotype was counted only a few times. This chain links TRBV28 with TRBJ2-5, with 7 bases lining up with TRBD1. V shed 5 bases and J 3 bases; nucleotides not matched to a gene: 15. CDR3 length: 17 amino acids. Germline values: CDR1 MDHEN, CDR2 SYDVKM. CDR3 sequence reads: CASSRDDRVEREETQYF. The DNA for the CDR3 is TGTGCCAGCAGTAGAGATGACAGGGTAGAACGGGAAGAGACCCAGTACTTC.

V is TRBV7-8 and J is TRBJ1-5; tentative D call: TRBD1 (6 bases). CDR1 and CDR2 (germline): SGHVS, FQNEAQ. This CDR3 has 15 amino acids. V lost 5 bases, J lost 2 bases, and 13 bases lay in between. For the CDR3, the DNA is TGTGCCAGCAGCGCCAACAGGGATGGCAATCAGCCCCAGCATTTT. Translating gives CASSANRDGNQPQHF.

This clonotype was observed a few times. The chain uses TRBV25-1 and TRBJ1-2, with D maybe TRBD1 (6 bases). Trimming removed 8 bases at V and 1 base at J, with 8 bases between. Germline CDR1 is MGHDK and CDR2 is SYGVNS. The CDR3 sequence is 12 residues long. CDR3 DNA: TGTGCCAGCCGGGACATTAACTATGGCTACACCTTC. Translating it yields CASRDINYGYTF.

This clonotype is a singleton in its sample. The junction departs from the called germline gene at one end, perhaps through a read error. The chain uses TRBV10-3 and TRBJ2-1, with D tentatively TRBD2 (5 bases). The CDR3 has 13 amino acids. The germline CDR1 and CDR2 sequences are ENHRY and SYGVKD. DNA of the CDR3: TGTGCCATCGGTGAGGAAGCGGCGGGTGAGCAGTTCTTC. Translation gives CAIGEEAAGEQFF.

This clonotype has just a few counts. The rearrangement links TRBV6-2 or TRBV6-3 to TRBJ2-3; 9 bases are shared with TRBD1. The CDR3 has 15 amino acids. Trimming cost V 6 bases and J 5 bases; bases outside gene matches: 9. Germline-derived CDR1 and CDR2 are MNHEY and SVGEGT. The CDR3 spells CASSEGQGTVDTQYF. For the CDR3, the DNA is TGTGCCAGCAGCGAGGGACAGGGAACAGTAGATACGCAGTATTTT.

This clonotype was counted between two and nine times. The chain combines TRBV20-1 with TRBJ2-7, with D perhaps matching TRBD2 (5 bases). The V end was cut by 1 base, the J end by 2 bases, with 12 bases between. Germline lookup yields CDR1 DFQATT and CDR2 SNEGSKA (reference sequence). This CDR3 spans 14 amino acids. CDR3 in DNA: TGCAGTGCTAGAGGTACCGGGAACACCTACGAGCAGTACTTC. Translating it yields CSARGTGNTYEQYF.

V is TRBV20-1 and J is TRBJ2-7; 8 bases fit TRBD2. There are 12 residues in the CDR3. The germline CDR1 and CDR2 sequences are DFQATT and SNEGSKA (reference sequence). The CDR3 bases are TGCAGGCCACTAGCGGACTCCTACGAGCAGTACTTC. Amino acids: CRPLADSYEQYF.

J is TRBJ2-1 and V is TRBV7-8; possible D gene TRBD1, 6 bases. The V gene lost 5 bases and the J gene lost 0 bases, with 17 bases spanning the gap. The germline V gene encodes CDR1 SGHVS and CDR2 FQNEAQ. The CDR3 totals 17 residues. The chain's CDR3 is CASSPRGRVLSYNEQFF. The CDR3 DNA reads as TGTGCCAGCAGCCCCAGGGGACGGGTCCTCTCCTACAATGAGCAGTTCTTC.

The table lists this clonotype with a few counts. The CDR3 DNA is TGCAGTGCTTCCCTCGGACAGCTAAACTCTGGGGCCAACGTCCTGACTTTC. It translates to CSASLGQLNSGANVLTF. The V and J genes are TRBV20-1 and TRBJ2-6, with TRBD1 as a possible D gene (6 bases). The V gene's germline CDR1 is DFQATT and CDR2 SNEGSKA (reference sequence). CDR3 size: 17 residues. V was trimmed by 5 bases and J by 0 bases, leaving 17 bases between them.

In this sample, this clonotype turned up many times. The chain combines TRBV3-1 with TRBJ2-1; 16 nucleotides align to TRBD2. Germline V gene sequence: CDR1 LGHDT, CDR2 YNNKEL (reference sequence). This CDR3 is 16 amino acids long. Trimming removed 2 bases from V and 15 bases from J; junction bases left unmatched: 10. DNA of the CDR3: TGTGCCAGCAGCCAACAACCGGGACTAGCGGGGGGGATACTGTTCTTC. This gives the protein CASSQQPGLAGGILFF.

This chain uses TRBV20-1 with TRBJ2-4, with D uncertain. The J call may be incorrect, as the DNA end agrees better with TRBJ2-7. Germline CDR1 DFQATT, CDR2 SNEGSKA (reference sequence). CDR3 length: 11 amino acids. CDR3 bases: TGCAGTGCTAGAGGTCAATACGAGCAGTACTTC. Amino acid sequence: CSARGQYEQYF.

The V and J genes are TRBV5-1 and TRBJ2-7, with D possibly being TRBD1 (6 bases). The V end lost 4 bases, the J end lost 5 bases, and 16 bases lay between the germline ends. CDR1 and CDR2 from the germline V gene are SGHRS and YFSETQ. The CDR3 has 14 amino acids. CDR3 region: CASSVDTGSDEQYF. The CDR3, as DNA: TGCGCCAGCAGCGTGGACACAGGGTCAGACGAGCAGTACTTC.

This clonotype appeared a few times. The V gene is TRBV7-3, the J gene TRBJ2-1, with D possibly TRBD2 on 7 matching bases. Per germline, CDR1 SGHTA and CDR2 FQGTGA. V shed 2 bases and J shed 5 bases, with 13 bases lying between them. The CDR3 sequence is 15 residues long. CDR3 DNA: TGTGCCAGCAGCTTAGGGCGGGGGCAAAACAATGAGCAGTTCTTC. It is translated as CASSLGRGQNNEQFF.

The chain employs TRBV11-1 and TRBJ2-5, with 9 bases lining up with TRBD2. V was clipped by 5 bases and J by 0 bases; unmatched bases: 4. The CDR3 is 15 amino acids. Germline values: CDR1 SGHAT, CDR2 FQDESV (reference sequence). CDR3 protein: CASSQTSGYQETQYF. CDR3 sequence (DNA): TGTGCCAGCAGCCAGACTAGCGGTTACCAAGAGACCCAGTACTTC.

This clonotype has a handful of counts. This may arise from a read error, as a much more abundant clone is one base away. The chain links TRBV11-2 to TRBJ2-4; D is uncertain. The CDR3 is 14 residues long. Germline V gene data show CDR1 as SGHAT and CDR2 as FQNNGV. In DNA, the CDR3 is TGTGCCAGCAGCGTAGATTCCGGGTTGAGCATTCAGTACTTC. It is translated as CASSVDSGLSIQYF.